This TCR beta chain was profiled in a study of vaccination effects on CD4 cells after COVID-19. About the study: Post-vaccine samples followed the second dose by a median of 72 days. Study observations and caveats: A shortage of convalescent patients and an absence of early post-infection timepoints characterized the study.

Antigen-specific CD4+ T cell clonotypes were called by their expansion after viral peptide-pool culture in ViraFEST. With 10 days of culture completed, CD4+ T cells were isolated. The vaccine given was either BNT162b2 or mRNA-1273, in two doses. In this sample, this clone is medium-sized. The antigen remains undetermined. Libraries were prepared by immunoSEQ multiplex PCR; TCRdb keeps only in-frame clonotypes and omits some of them. Of about 50,000 clones in the sample, around 80% are singletons; the top ten hold around 16%. The CDR3 spans 15 residues. The germline V and J ends were trimmed by 0 bases and 1 base, with 10 bases remaining between them. Germline loops: CDR1 SGHDT, CDR2 YYEEEE.

This chain connects TRBV5-6 to TRBJ1-1, with D unclear. This specimen consisted of CD4+ T cells from PBMCs cultured with HCoV-OC43 spike peptides, obtained after COVID-19 vaccination. The subset here: HCoV-OC43 spike overlapping peptide pool stimulation. The origin of this receptor is a human donor who received a COVID-19 vaccine. The CDR3 nucleotides read TGTGCCAGCAGCTTGGGACTTGTGAAGAACACTGAAGCTTTCTTT. Translating it yields CASSLGLVKNTEAFF.